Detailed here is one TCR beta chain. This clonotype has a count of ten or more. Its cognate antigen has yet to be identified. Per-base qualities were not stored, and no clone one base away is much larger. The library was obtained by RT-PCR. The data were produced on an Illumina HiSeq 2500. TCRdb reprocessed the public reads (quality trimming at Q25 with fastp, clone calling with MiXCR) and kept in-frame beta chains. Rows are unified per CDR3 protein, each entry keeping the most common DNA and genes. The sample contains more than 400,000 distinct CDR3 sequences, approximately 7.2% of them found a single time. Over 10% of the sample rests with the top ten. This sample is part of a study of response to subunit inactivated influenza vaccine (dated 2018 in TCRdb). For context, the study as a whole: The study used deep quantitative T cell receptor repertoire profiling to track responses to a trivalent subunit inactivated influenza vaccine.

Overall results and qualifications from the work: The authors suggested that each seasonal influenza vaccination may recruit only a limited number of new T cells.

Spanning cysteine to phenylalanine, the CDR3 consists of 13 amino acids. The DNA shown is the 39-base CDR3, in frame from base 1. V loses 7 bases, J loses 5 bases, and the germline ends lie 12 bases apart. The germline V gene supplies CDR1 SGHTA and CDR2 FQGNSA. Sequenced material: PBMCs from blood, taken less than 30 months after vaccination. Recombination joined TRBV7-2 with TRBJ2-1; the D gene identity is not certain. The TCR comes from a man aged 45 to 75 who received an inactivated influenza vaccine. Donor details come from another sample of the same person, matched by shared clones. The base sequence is TGTGCCAGCACCATTCACCATAACAATGAGCAGTTCTTC. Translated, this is CASTIHHNNEQFF.